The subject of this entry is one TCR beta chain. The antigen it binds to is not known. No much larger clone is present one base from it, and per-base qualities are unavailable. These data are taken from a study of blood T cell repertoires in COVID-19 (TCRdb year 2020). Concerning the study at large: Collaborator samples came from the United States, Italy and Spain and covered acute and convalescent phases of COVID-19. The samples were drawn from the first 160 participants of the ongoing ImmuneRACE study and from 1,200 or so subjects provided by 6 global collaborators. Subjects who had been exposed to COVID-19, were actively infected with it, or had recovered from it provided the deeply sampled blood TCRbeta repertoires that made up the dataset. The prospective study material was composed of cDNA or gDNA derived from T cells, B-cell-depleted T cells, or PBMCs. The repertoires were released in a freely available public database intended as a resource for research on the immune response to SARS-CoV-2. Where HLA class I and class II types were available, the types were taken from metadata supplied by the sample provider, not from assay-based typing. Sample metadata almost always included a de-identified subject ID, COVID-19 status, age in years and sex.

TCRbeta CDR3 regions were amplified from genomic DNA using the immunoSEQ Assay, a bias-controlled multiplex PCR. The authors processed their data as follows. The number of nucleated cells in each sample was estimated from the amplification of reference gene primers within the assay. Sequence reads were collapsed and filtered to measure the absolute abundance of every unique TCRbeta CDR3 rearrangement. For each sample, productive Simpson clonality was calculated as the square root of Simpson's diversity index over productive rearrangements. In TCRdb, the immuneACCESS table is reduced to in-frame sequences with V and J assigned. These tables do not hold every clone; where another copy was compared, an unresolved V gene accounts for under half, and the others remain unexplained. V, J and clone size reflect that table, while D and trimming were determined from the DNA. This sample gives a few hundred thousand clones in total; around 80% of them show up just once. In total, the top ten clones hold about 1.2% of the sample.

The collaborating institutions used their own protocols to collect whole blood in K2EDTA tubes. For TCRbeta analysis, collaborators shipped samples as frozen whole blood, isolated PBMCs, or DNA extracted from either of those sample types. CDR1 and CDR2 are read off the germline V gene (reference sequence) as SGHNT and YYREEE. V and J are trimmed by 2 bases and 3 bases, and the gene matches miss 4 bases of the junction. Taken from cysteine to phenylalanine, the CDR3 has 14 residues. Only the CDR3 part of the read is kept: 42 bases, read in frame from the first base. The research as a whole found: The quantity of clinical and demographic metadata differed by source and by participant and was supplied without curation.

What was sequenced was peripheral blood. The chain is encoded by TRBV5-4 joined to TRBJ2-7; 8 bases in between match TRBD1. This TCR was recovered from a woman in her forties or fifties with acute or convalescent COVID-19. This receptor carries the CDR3 CASSFPGGNYEQYF. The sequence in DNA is TGTGCCAGCAGCTTCCCAGGGGGCAACTACGAGCAGTACTTC.